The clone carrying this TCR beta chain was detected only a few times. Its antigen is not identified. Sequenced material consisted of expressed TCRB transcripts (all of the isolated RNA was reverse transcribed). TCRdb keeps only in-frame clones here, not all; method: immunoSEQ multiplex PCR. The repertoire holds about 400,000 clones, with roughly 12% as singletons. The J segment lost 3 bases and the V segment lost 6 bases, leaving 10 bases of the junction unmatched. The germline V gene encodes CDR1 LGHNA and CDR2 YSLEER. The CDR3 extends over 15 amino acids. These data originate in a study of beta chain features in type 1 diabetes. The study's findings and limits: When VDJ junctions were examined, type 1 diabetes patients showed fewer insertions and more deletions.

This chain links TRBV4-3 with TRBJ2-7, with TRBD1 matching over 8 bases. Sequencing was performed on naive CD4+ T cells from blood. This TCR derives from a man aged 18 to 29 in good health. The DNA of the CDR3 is TGCGCCAGCAGTCGGACAGGGAATGAACTCTACGAGCAGTACTTC. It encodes CASSRTGNELYEQYF.